The 27 T cell receptor beta chains in this list originate from one sample, sequenced in a study of beta chain features in type 1 diabetes. Expressed TCRB transcripts got sequenced, as all isolated RNA was reverse transcribed. The data were produced by immunoSEQ multiplex PCR, yet TCRdb's version contains in-frame clones alone and is incomplete. The sample carries hundreds of thousands of clones, around an eighth recorded once. Findings and caveats of the study: All four CD4+ subsets from Type 1 diabetes patients carried moderately but significantly shorter TCRB CDR3s.

These TCRs are of unknown antigen specificity. Source material: naive CD4+ T cells from blood. Receptor source: a man aged 18-30 years with type 1 diabetes.

This clone was observed a handful of times. The gene calls are TRBV23-1 and TRBJ2-6; 7 positions agree with TRBD1. TRBV23-1 is reported as an ORF; its role is uncertain. J gave up 0 bases and V 7 bases, and 15 bases lay outside the gene matches. The CDR3 has 19 residues. The CDR3 sequence is CASTPRRARGHSGANVLTF. The CDR3 DNA follows: TGCGCCAGCACCCCCCGGCGAGCGAGGGGGCACTCTGGGGCCAACGTCCTGACTTTC.

CDR3 bases: TGTGCCACCAGCAGAGATACTGGGACACTCTCTGGAAACACCATATATTTT. It translates to CATSRDTGTLSGNTIYF. J is TRBJ1-3 and V is TRBV15, with a possible D match to TRBD1 (6 bases). V shed 0 bases and J shed 0 bases, with 12 bases lying between them. The CDR3 runs to 17 residues. The germline V gene has CDR1 LNHNV and CDR2 YYDKDF (reference sequence). Complete variable domain (other parts from reference TRBV15 and TRBJ1-3): DAMVIQNPRYQVTQFGKPVTLSCSQTLNHNVMYWYQQKSSQAPKLLFHYYDKDFNNEADTPDNFQSRRPNTSFCFLDIRSPGLGDTAMYLCATSRDTGTLSGNTIYFGEGSWLTVV.

The chain carries TRBV7-2 and TRBJ2-2, with TRBD2 as a possible D gene (6 bases). The CDR3 totals 14 residues. Germline assignment: CDR1 SGHTA and CDR2 FQGNSA. With 8 bases removed from V and 1 base from J, the gap between germline ends came to 11 bases. CDR3 bases: TGTGCCAGCCGTTTGGGGGGGAACACCGGGGAGCTGTTTTTT. This encodes CASRLGGNTGELFF.

A few counts support this clone. The chain is built from TRBV5-1 and TRBJ1-6; no reliable D call. This CDR3 region has 12 residues. The ends were cut back, 0 bases at V and 10 bases at J, with 5 bases in the middle. The germline V gene has CDR1 SGHRS and CDR2 YFSETQ. The CDR3 region has the DNA TGCGCCAGCAGCTTGGGGTCATCACCCCTCCACTTT. Protein: CASSLGSSPLHF.

This clone was detected only a few times. Other DNA sequences in the same sample also yield this CDR3. The chain uses TRBV10-3 and TRBJ2-1; D might be TRBD1 (6 bases). Germline CDR1 reads ENHRY; CDR2 reads SYGVKD. The CDR3 loop spans 14 amino acids. The germline V and J ends were trimmed by 4 bases and 1 base, with 8 bases remaining between them. The CDR3 sequence: CAISGQGSYNEQFF. DNA for the CDR3: TGTGCCATCAGTGGGCAGGGGTCCTACAATGAGCAGTTCTTC.

This clone was picked up a small number of times. The chain joins TRBV25-1 to TRBJ1-1; 9 bases are a match to TRBD1. The germline CDR1 and CDR2 sequences are MGHDK and SYGVNS. With V trimmed by 4 bases and J by 4 bases, 7 bases remained unmatched. The CDR3 is 15 residues long. The CDR3 DNA sequence: TGTGCCAGCAGTGCACACAGGGGGCCAAGCACTGAAGCTTTCTTT. Protein: CASSAHRGPSTEAFF.

The CDR3 DNA reads as TGTGCCAGCAGCCAATCGGGGGGCGCGTTGGAAGCTTTCTTT. Its protein is CASSQSGGALEAFF. The chain is built from TRBV16 and TRBJ1-1; TRBD1 is a possible D gene (6 bases). Per the germline V gene, CDR1 is KGHSY and CDR2 is FQNENV. V lost 0 bases and J 8 bases, leaving 13 bases between the germline ends. This CDR3 is 14 amino acids long.

The rearrangement joins TRBV2 to TRBJ2-7; a possible D gene is TRBD2 (5 bases). From germline, CDR1 is SNHLY and CDR2 FYNNEI. The CDR3 runs to 16 residues. Trimming removed 6 bases from V and 4 bases from J, with 22 bases in between. The CDR3 here is CASSQRLDREFYEQYF. The CDR3 nucleotides read TGTGCCAGCAGCCAAAGATTGGACCGGGAATTTTACGAGCAGTACTTC.

The CDR3 spells CASSYQGSGELFF. The CDR3 nucleotides are TGTGCCAGCAGTTATCAGGGTTCCGGGGAGCTGTTTTTT. The chain uses TRBV28 and TRBJ2-2, with D possibly matching TRBD1 (5 bases). Germline V gene lookup returns CDR1 MDHEN and CDR2 SYDVKM. This CDR3 spans 13 amino acids. Trimming stripped 4 bases from V and 6 bases from J, with 9 bases between.

The J gene is TRBJ1-2, the V gene TRBV4-1; D may be TRBD1 (6 bases). In germline, CDR1 is MGHRA, CDR2 YSYEKL. The CDR3 runs to 15 residues. Trimming pared 4 bases from V and 7 bases from J, leaving 19 bases between. The CDR3 bases are TGCGCCAGCAGCCCAGAAGAGGCCAGGGGCCTTGGCTACACCTTC. Amino acid sequence: CASSPEEARGLGYTF.

This clone came up a few times. The genes are TRBV30 and TRBJ1-6, with 8 bases fitting TRBD1. CDR3 length: 11 residues. Germline trimming cut 5 bases from V and 9 bases from J; bases unmatched to any gene: 0. Germline V gene sequence: CDR1 GTSNPN, CDR2 SVGIG (reference sequence). CDR3 loop: CAWDRGSPLHF. CDR3 sequence (DNA): TGTGCCTGGGACAGGGGTTCACCCCTCCACTTT. Supplemented by reference TRBV30 and TRBJ1-6, the full variable domain reads SQTIHQWPATLVQPVGSPLSLECTVEGTSNPNLYWYRQAAGRGLQLLFYSVGIGQISSEVPQNLSASRPQDRQFILSSKKLLLSDSGFYLCAWDRGSPLHFGNGTRLTVT.

This chain connects TRBV6-1 to TRBJ1-1, with D possibly being TRBD1 (6 bases). The CDR3 contains 15 residues. Looked up from germline, CDR1 is MNHNS and CDR2 is SASEGT. Trimming stripped 4 bases from V and 2 bases from J, with 14 bases between. This CDR3 reads CASSARDTPNTEAFF. CDR3 bases: TGTGCCAGCAGTGCCAGGGACACCCCTAACACTGAAGCTTTCTTT.

This sequence joins TRBV7-3 and TRBJ2-5; 11 bases align to TRBD2. CDR3 length equals 16 residues. Trimming cost V 5 bases and J 3 bases; bases outside gene matches: 8. CDR1 SGHTA and CDR2 FQGTGA come from the germline V gene. The CDR3 bases are TGTGCCAGCAGCCCCGGACTAGCGGGCTTAAAAGAGACCCAGTACTTC. This encodes CASSPGLAGLKETQYF. The whole variable domain, filled in from reference TRBV7-3 and TRBJ2-5, reads GAGVSQTPSNKVTEKGKYVELRCDPISGHTALYWYRQSLGQGPEFLIYFQGTGAADDSGLPNDRFFAVRPEGSVSTLKIQRTERGDSAVYLCASSPGLAGLKETQYFGPGTRLLVL.

This clone has a handful of counts. CDR3 protein: CASTPTGSYGYTF. The CDR3, as DNA: TGTGCCAGCACCCCGACAGGGTCCTATGGCTACACCTTC. The J gene is TRBJ1-2, the V gene TRBV6-5; 7 bases are a match to TRBD1. CDR3 length: 13 amino acids. Germline V gives CDR1 MNHEY, CDR2 SVGAGI. V gave up 7 bases and J gave up 4 bases; unmatched junction bases: 6.

With respect to this clone: Additional DNA sequences in this sample encode the identical CDR3. This chain joins TRBV5-1 and TRBJ2-3, with D perhaps matching TRBD1 (6 bases). Trimming removed 4 bases at V and 0 bases at J, with 9 bases between. Germline assignment: CDR1 SGHRS and CDR2 YFSETQ. The CDR3 spans 14 residues. The CDR3 region has the DNA TGCGCCAGCAGCCCCGGACAGAGCACAGATACGCAGTATTTT. Translating it yields CASSPGQSTDTQYF. Using reference TRBV5-1 and TRBJ2-3 for the parts outside the CDR3, the full variable domain is KAGVTQTPRYLIKTRGQQVTLSCSPISGHRSVSWYQQTPGQGLQFLFEYFSETQRNKGNFPGRFSGRQFSNSRSEMNVSTLELGDSALYLCASSPGQSTDTQYFGPGTRLTVL.

This clone has a handful of counts. This chain uses TRBV10-3 with TRBJ2-2; 8 positions match TRBD1. Germline V gives CDR1 ENHRY, CDR2 SYGVKD. V trimming: 6 bases; J trimming: 2 bases; junction bases outside the gene matches: 5. The CDR3 loop spans 15 amino acids. In nucleotides, the CDR3 is TGTGCCATCAGAAGGACAGGGCAAAACACCGGGGAGCTGTTTTTT. Translated, it gives CAIRRTGQNTGELFF.

This clone was detected only a few times. The chain combines TRBV20-1 with TRBJ2-7; D is uncertain. The CDR3 is 9 residues long. V shed 3 bases and J shed 3 bases, with 0 bases lying between them. Germline V gives CDR1 DFQATT, CDR2 SNEGSKA (reference sequence). CDR3: CSASYEQYF. The CDR3 DNA reads as TGCAGTGCTAGCTACGAGCAGTACTTC.

This clone was seen more than once but under ten times. The rearrangement uses TRBV11-1 and TRBJ1-6; D might be TRBD1 (5 bases). The CDR3 is 16 residues long. Trimming took off 5 bases at V and 9 bases at J, with 20 bases between the two ends. The V gene's germline CDR1 is SGHAT and CDR2 FQDESV (reference sequence). This CDR3 is CASSETAGTVGSPLHF. The CDR3 nucleotides are TGTGCCAGCAGCGAAACAGCCGGGACGGTGGGTTCACCCCTCCACTTT.

This clone was seen a handful of times. The chain uses TRBV25-1 and TRBJ2-7; D gene ambiguous. Germline loops: CDR1 MGHDK, CDR2 SYGVNS. Between the trimmed V and J ends, which lost 1 base and 2 bases, there was a span of 9 bases. The CDR3 totals 14 residues. The CDR3 DNA reads TGTGCCAGCAGTGAATCGGACCGACCCTACGAGCAGTACTTC. Amino acid sequence: CASSESDRPYEQYF.

J is TRBJ2-2 and V is TRBV29-1; D perhaps matches TRBD2 (7 bases). The CDR3 loop spans 16 amino acids. With 1 base removed from V and 1 base from J, the gap between germline ends came to 13 bases. Germline assignment: CDR1 SQVTM and CDR2 ANQGSEA. This chain's CDR3 is CSVEGRGGRNTGELFF. DNA of the CDR3: TGCAGCGTTGAAGGGCGCGGGGGCAGGAACACCGGGGAGCTGTTTTTT.

V gene TRBV2 combines with J gene TRBJ2-3; D unresolved. Looked up from germline, CDR1 is SNHLY and CDR2 is FYNNEI. CDR3 length: 14 residues. The V end lost 5 bases, the J end lost 2 bases, and 11 bases lay between the germline ends. CDR3 residues: CASSKTTDTDTQYF. The CDR3 nucleotides are TGTGCCAGCAGTAAGACAACAGACACAGATACGCAGTATTTT.

This clone was counted a few times. V is TRBV5-1 and J is TRBJ2-3; D not resolved. CDR3 size: 15 residues. Looked up from germline, CDR1 is SGHRS and CDR2 is YFSETQ. Trimming took off 0 bases at V and 2 bases at J, with 10 bases between the two ends. The CDR3 DNA reads TGCGCCAGCAGCTTGGAAGGGCCTTACACAGATACGCAGTATTTT. It translates to CASSLEGPYTDTQYF.

A few counts support this clone. The J gene is TRBJ2-6, the V gene TRBV7-9; the D is unclear. The CDR3 is 18 amino acids. V was clipped by 2 bases and J by 2 bases, with 16 bases between them. From germline, CDR1 is SEHNR and CDR2 FQNEAQ (reference sequence). CDR3 DNA: TGTGCCAGCAGCTTAAGGTCCCCCAGGCTGCCTGGGGCCAACGTCCTGACTTTC. Its protein is CASSLRSPRLPGANVLTF.

V usage is TRBV2 and J usage is TRBJ2-7; 14 nucleotides match TRBD2. The CDR3 has 15 amino acids. Losses at the gene ends were 6 bases for V and 2 bases for J; bases not matched to a gene: 3. Germline V gene data show CDR1 as SNHLY and CDR2 as FYNNEI. Here the CDR3 DNA reads TGTGCCAGCAGCTCGGGACTAGCGGGGGCCTACGAGCAGTACTTC. Translating it yields CASSSGLAGAYEQYF.

V and J are TRBV27 and TRBJ2-3; TRBD2 aligns across 8 bases. The CDR3 is 18 residues long. The germline V gene has CDR1 MNHEY and CDR2 SMNVEV (reference sequence). The V segment lost 3 bases and the J segment 1 base; nucleotides outside the gene matches: 12. The CDR3 loop is CASSFVAGGPVGTDTQYF. CDR3 bases: TGTGCCAGCAGTTTTGTGGCGGGGGGCCCTGTCGGCACAGATACGCAGTATTTT.

The V and J genes are TRBV10-2 and TRBJ2-7; 10 nucleotides match TRBD1. Germline V gene data show CDR1 as WSHSY and CDR2 as SAAADI. V lost 6 bases to trimming and J lost 2 bases; unmatched junction nucleotides: 7. The CDR3 sequence is 15 residues long. CDR3 nucleotides: TGCGCCAGCAGAGCCGGGACAGGGGTCCCCTACGAGCAGTACTTC. Translating it yields CASRAGTGVPYEQYF.

This clone was seen a few times. V gene TRBV28 combines with J gene TRBJ1-4; 7 nucleotides agree with TRBD1. This CDR3 has 15 residues. CDR1 is MDHEN and CDR2 is SYDVKM in the germline V gene. Trimming at V came to 5 bases and at J to 1 base, leaving 4 bases not matched to a gene. The CDR3 nucleotides are TGTGCCAGCAGTGTATACAGGGGAACTAATGAAAAACTGTTTTTT. Protein: CASSVYRGTNEKLFF.